This is a list of T cell receptor beta chains from one sample in a study of CD8+CD57+ T cells in acquired aplastic anemia. Using its own MiXCR run on the reads, TCRdb lists one record per CDR3 protein. The sample has around 500,000 distinct CDR3 sequences; under 40% are singletons. The sequenced sample was sorted CD4+, CD8+, or CD8+CD57+ T cells (not recorded which) from PBMCs. All receptors come from a human donor with aplastic anemia. Each CDR3 is given with its conserved first and last residue. The order of the fields is D gene, clone size, J gene, V gene, CDR3 protein, CDR3 DNA. The D gene is left open where the match is weak. Not every row has a clone size; where given, it reads once, few, many or a size class.

d_call: NA; clone_size: many; j_call: TRBJ2-2; v_call: TRBV7-6; cdr3_aa: CASSLDLGGPGELFF; cdr3_nt: TGTGCCAGCAGCTTAGATCTTGGGGGGCCAGGGGAGCTGTTTTTT
d_call: NA; clone_size: many; j_call: TRBJ2-7; v_call: TRBV6-1; cdr3_aa: CASRPAVRVYEQYF; cdr3_nt: TGTGCCAGCAGGCCAGCCGTCAGGGTGTACGAGCAGTACTTC
d_call: NA; clone_size: NA; j_call: TRBJ2-2; v_call: TRBV2; cdr3_aa: CASREGHNTGELFF; cdr3_nt: TGTGCCAGCAGGGAGGGACACAACACCGGGGAGCTGTTTTTT
d_call: NA; clone_size: few; j_call: TRBJ2-1; v_call: TRBV19; cdr3_aa: CASSGVGGYNEQFF; cdr3_nt: TGTGCCAGTAGTGGCGTTGGGGGCTACAATGAGCAGTTCTTC
d_call: TRBD1; clone_size: many; j_call: TRBJ1-4; v_call: TRBV7-9; cdr3_aa: CASSARTGREKLFF; cdr3_nt: TGTGCCAGCAGCGCGAGGACAGGGCGGGAAAAACTGTTTTTT
d_call: NA; clone_size: NA; j_call: TRBJ2-7; v_call: TRBV5-8; cdr3_aa: CASSLVQISYEQYF; cdr3_nt: TGTGCCAGCAGCTTGGTACAGATTAGCTACGAGCAGTACTTC
d_call: NA; clone_size: few; j_call: TRBJ2-1; v_call: TRBV3-1; cdr3_aa: CASSGVGGGQFF; cdr3_nt: TGTGCCAGCAGCGGCGTCGGGGGCGGACAGTTCTTC
d_call: NA; clone_size: many; j_call: TRBJ1-2; v_call: TRBV12-3/TRBV12-4; cdr3_aa: CASREIANYGYTF; cdr3_nt: TGTGCCAGCCGAGAGATAGCTAACTATGGCTACACCTTC
d_call: NA; clone_size: NA; j_call: TRBJ1-6; v_call: TRBV5-1; cdr3_aa: CASSYGGLGSPLHF; cdr3_nt: TGCGCCAGCAGTTATGGAGGCCTGGGTTCACCCCTCCACTTT
d_call: NA; clone_size: NA; j_call: TRBJ1-6; v_call: TRBV20-1; cdr3_aa: CSARPLQSSYSSPLHF; cdr3_nt: TGCAGTGCTAGACCCCTACAGAGCTCCTATAGTTCACCCCTCCACTTT
d_call: TRBD1; clone_size: NA; j_call: TRBJ2-1; v_call: TRBV10-3; cdr3_aa: CAIAGGPGTGGDRSYNEQFF; cdr3_nt: TGTGCCATCGCCGGGGGTCCCGGGACAGGGGGCGATAGGAGCTACAATGAGCAGTTCTTC
d_call: TRBD1; clone_size: NA; j_call: TRBJ1-5; v_call: TRBV24-1; cdr3_aa: CATSSQGFNQPQHF; cdr3_nt: TGTGCCACCAGTTCACAGGGGTTCAATCAGCCCCAGCATTTT
d_call: NA; clone_size: many; j_call: TRBJ1-5; v_call: TRBV7-8; cdr3_aa: CASSFPGQPQHF; cdr3_nt: TGTGCCAGCAGCTTCCCTGGGCAGCCCCAGCATTTT
d_call: NA; clone_size: NA; j_call: TRBJ2-2; v_call: TRBV6-1; cdr3_aa: CASRGGGDGELFF; cdr3_nt: TGTGCCAGCAGGGGAGGGGGGGACGGGGAGCTGTTTTTT
d_call: NA; clone_size: NA; j_call: TRBJ2-7; v_call: TRBV10-3; cdr3_aa: CAISEQQGGFLEQYF; cdr3_nt: TGTGCCATCAGTGAACAGCAGGGGGGATTTCTCGAGCAGTACTTC
d_call: TRBD2; clone_size: NA; j_call: TRBJ2-7; v_call: TRBV5-1; cdr3_aa: CASRIQASGRSEQYF; cdr3_nt: TGCGCCAGCAGAATTCAGGCTAGCGGGAGGAGTGAGCAGTACTTC
d_call: NA; clone_size: many; j_call: TRBJ2-7; v_call: TRBV14; cdr3_aa: CASSQSRVWSEQYF; cdr3_nt: TGTGCCAGCAGCCAAAGTCGAGTGTGGAGTGAGCAGTACTTC
d_call: NA; clone_size: few; j_call: TRBJ1-2; v_call: TRBV10-1; cdr3_aa: CASGRGARHGYTF; cdr3_nt: TGCGCCAGCGGCCGGGGGGCGCGACATGGCTACACCTTC
d_call: TRBD1; clone_size: NA; j_call: TRBJ2-7; v_call: TRBV7-9; cdr3_aa: CASSRDRAYERYF; cdr3_nt: TGTGCCAGCAGCCGGGACAGGGCGTACGAGCGGTACTTC
d_call: NA; clone_size: once; j_call: TRBJ1-3; v_call: TRBV30; cdr3_aa: CAWSVGTLSGNTIYF; cdr3_nt: TGTGCCTGGAGTGTAGGGACTCTCTCTGGAAACACCATATATTTT
d_call: TRBD1; clone_size: NA; j_call: TRBJ1-1; v_call: TRBV5-6; cdr3_aa: CASSLALWTGVNTEAFF; cdr3_nt: TGTGCCAGCAGCTTGGCCCTCTGGACAGGGGTGAACACTGAAGCTTTCTTT
d_call: NA; clone_size: many; j_call: TRBJ1-1; v_call: TRBV9; cdr3_aa: CASSALATGNTEAFF; cdr3_nt: TGTGCCAGCAGCGCCCTAGCTACGGGGAACACTGAAGCTTTCTTT
d_call: TRBD1; clone_size: many; j_call: TRBJ1-3; v_call: TRBV7-2; cdr3_aa: CASSQTGGAGNTIYF; cdr3_nt: TGTGCCAGCAGCCAGACAGGGGGGGCTGGAAACACCATATATTTT
d_call: NA; clone_size: many; j_call: TRBJ1-2; v_call: TRBV10-3; cdr3_aa: CAISESPHGYTF; cdr3_nt: TGTGCCATCAGTGAGTCACCTCATGGCTACACCTTC
d_call: NA; clone_size: NA; j_call: TRBJ2-5; v_call: TRBV7-2; cdr3_aa: CASSKAETQYF; cdr3_nt: TGTGCCAGCAGCAAAGCAGAGACCCAGTACTTC
d_call: TRBD1; clone_size: NA; j_call: TRBJ2-1; v_call: TRBV20-1; cdr3_aa: CSAPGQGLNEQFF; cdr3_nt: TGCAGTGCTCCGGGACAGGGGTTGAATGAGCAGTTCTTC
d_call: NA; clone_size: many; j_call: TRBJ2-1; v_call: TRBV29-1; cdr3_aa: CSVDITGSYNEQFF; cdr3_nt: TGCAGCGTTGATATTACGGGTTCCTACAATGAGCAGTTCTTC